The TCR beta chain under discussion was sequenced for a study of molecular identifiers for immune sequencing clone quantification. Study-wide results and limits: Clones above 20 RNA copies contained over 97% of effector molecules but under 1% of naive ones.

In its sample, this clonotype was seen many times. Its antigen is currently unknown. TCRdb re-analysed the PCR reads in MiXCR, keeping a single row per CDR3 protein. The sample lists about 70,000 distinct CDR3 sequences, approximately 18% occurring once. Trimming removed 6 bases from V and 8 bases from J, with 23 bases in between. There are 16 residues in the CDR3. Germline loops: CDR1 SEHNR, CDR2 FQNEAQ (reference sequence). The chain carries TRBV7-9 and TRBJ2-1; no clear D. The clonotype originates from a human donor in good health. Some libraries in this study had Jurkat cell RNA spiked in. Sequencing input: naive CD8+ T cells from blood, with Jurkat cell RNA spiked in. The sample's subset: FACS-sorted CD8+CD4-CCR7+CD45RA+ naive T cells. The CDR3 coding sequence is TGTGCCAGCAGTTCTAGGGCCCCCCTTAAGCCCTATGAGCAGTTCTTC. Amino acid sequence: CASSSRAPLKPYEQFF. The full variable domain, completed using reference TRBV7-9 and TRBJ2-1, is DTGVSQNPRHKITKRGQNVTFRCDPISEHNRLYWYRQTLGQGPEFLTYFQNEAQLEKSRLLSDRFSAERPKGSFSTLEIQRTEQGDSAMYLCASSSRAPLKPYEQFFGPGTRLTVL.